This TCR beta chain originates from a study of blood T cell repertoires in COVID-19. Using immunoSEQ multiplex PCR, the repertoire was profiled, and TCRdb retains in-frame clones only, with some absent. The sample consists of about 45,000 clones, around four fifths of them appearing once. Sequenced sample: peripheral blood. The TCR originated in a man in his fifties or sixties with active COVID-19.

The DNA of the CDR3 is TGTGCCAGCAGCGTAGAAGGGACTAGCAACAATGAGCAGTTCTTC. As protein: CASSVEGTSNNEQFF. The chain has TRBV9 and TRBJ2-1; 9 bases match TRBD2. CDR3 length: 15 amino acids. V lost 0 bases, J lost 5 bases, and 3 bases stayed unmatched. Germline CDR1 reads SGDLS; CDR2 reads YYNGEE.